The sequence of this TCR beta chain was determined in a study of metastatic and nonmetastatic thyroid tumors. Study context: Across blood and tumor or nodule tissue, repertoires from malignant and benign thyroid patients were compared with one another.

TCRdb reanalyzed the PCR reads with MiXCR. The table records roughly 7,200 clones, 30% to 45% of them present only once. Every patient underwent thyroid surgery untreated. Germline V lookup: CDR1 DFQATT, CDR2 SNEGSKA (reference sequence). Trimming at V came to 5 bases and at J to 1 base, leaving 14 bases not matched to a gene. The CDR3 spans 18 residues. This receptor was taken from a female donor with papillary thyroid cancer or a benign thyroid nodule (not recorded which). Some clones in this sample may be carry-over from other donors' samples. Sequenced sample: tumor tissue. The chain combines TRBV20-1 with TRBJ2-3, with TRBD2 matching 11 bases. CDR3 coding DNA: TGCAGTGCTCGGGGTGAAGTCGTAGCGGGAGGGGGCACAGATACGCAGTATTTT. It codes for CSARGEVVAGGGTDTQYF.